This T cell receptor (beta chain) was identified during a study of shared clonotypes between healthy human individuals. Study background: Three plates were used per donor for CD4 naive, three for CD4 memory, two for CD8 naive and one for CD8 memory.

Germline lookup yields CDR1 MGHRA and CDR2 YSYEKL. The CDR3 totals 15 residues. V lost 2 bases and J 4 bases, leaving 14 bases between the germline ends. Whole-study findings and limits: A small donor pool kept down the genetic and exposure-history diversity that was represented. How much donors shared clonotypes was expected to be affected by sequencing depth.

Adults of Caucasian background living in Nashville, Tennessee made up all donors. Sequencing used immunoSEQ multiplex PCR; TCRdb keeps in-frame clones, though not all of them. This table holds millions of clones, over 85% found once. Only one count was recorded for this clone. Its specificity is not known. Material: naive CD4+ T cells from PBMCs. The sample's subset: CD45RA+ positively selected. The TCR was taken from a man between 18 and 35 years old in good health. Some clones in this sample may be carry-over from other donors' samples. The V and J genes are TRBV4-1 and TRBJ1-2; D gene ambiguous. The CDR3 reads CASSQPGRGLYGYTF. As DNA, the CDR3 is TGCGCCAGCAGCCAACCCGGCCGCGGCCTCTATGGCTACACCTTC.